This T cell receptor beta chain appears in the sequencing data of a study of technical replicates of blood from several donors. Sequencing used immunoSEQ multiplex PCR; TCRdb keeps in-frame clones, though not all of them. There are 50,000 to 65,000 clones in the sample; 90% to 95% occur only once, and more than 4% lies in the top ten. Trimming pared 2 bases from V and 4 bases from J, leaving 18 bases between. The germline CDR1 and CDR2 sequences are SGHNT and YYREEE (reference sequence). The CDR3 extends over 16 amino acids. The origin of this receptor is a human donor in good health. Some clones in this sample may be carry-over from other donors' samples. What was sequenced was PBMCs. The chain links TRBV5-4 to TRBJ1-2, with D possibly TRBD1 on 5 matching bases. DNA for the CDR3: TGTGCCAGCAGCTTCGGTGGAGGGGAACTTATCTATGGCTACACCTTC. Translating gives CASSFGGGELIYGYTF.